This T cell receptor (beta chain) derives from a study of regulatory T cells in long-lasting Graves disease. Germline CDR1 and CDR2: DFQATT and SNEGSKA (reference sequence). CDR3 length: 18 amino acids. The ends lost 6 bases at V and 1 base at J; junction bases unmatched: 15. Study-wide results and caveats: Favoring TRBV28, TRBJ1-2 and TRBJ2-5 was a feature seen in persistent disease.

Researchers made TCR beta libraries by using iRepertoire HTBI primers and running Arm-PCR on CDR3 regions. As processed by the authors: In the combined samples, approximately 64 TRBV and 14 TRBJ segments were identified. In TCRdb, the multiplex PCR reads were re-called with MiXCR into one record per CDR3 protein. TCRdb assigned the V and J calls; the authors' analysis was not used. The sample has over 500,000 distinct CDR3 sequences, roughly 16% seen once. Concerning this clonotype itself: Its specificity is not known.

Time point reported: newly diagnosed GD, antithyroid drugs for less than 3 months. PBMCs were the source of the RNA used for TCR sequencing. This same sample was also taken into another study, of T cells in Graves' hyperthyroidism and ophthalmopathy. This second study notes: Patients aged 18 to 65 had newly diagnosed hyperthyroidism that had lasted under 2 months. First-round RT-PCR of the TCR CDR3 relied on the HTBI primer set.

This material consisted of peripheral blood mononuclear cells (PBMCs), taken at new diagnosis, from a patient treated with antithyroid drugs. The chain joins TRBV20-1 to TRBJ2-1, with 10 bases aligning to TRBD2. The clonotype originates from a woman aged 30 to 39 with Graves disease. CDR3 sequence: CSAPGASGSGASYNEQFF. Written as DNA, the CDR3 is TGCAGTGCCCCGGGGGCTAGCGGGAGCGGGGCGTCCTACAATGAGCAGTTCTTC.